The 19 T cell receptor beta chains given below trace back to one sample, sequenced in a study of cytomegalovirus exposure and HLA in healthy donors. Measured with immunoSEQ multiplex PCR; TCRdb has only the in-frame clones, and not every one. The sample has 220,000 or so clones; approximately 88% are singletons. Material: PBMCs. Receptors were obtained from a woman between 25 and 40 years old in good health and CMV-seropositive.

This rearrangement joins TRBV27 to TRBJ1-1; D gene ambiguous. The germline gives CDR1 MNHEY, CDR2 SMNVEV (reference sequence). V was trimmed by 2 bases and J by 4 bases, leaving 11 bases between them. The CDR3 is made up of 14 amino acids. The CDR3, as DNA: TGTGCCAGCAGTTTAGACGGTTTGGGCACTGAAGCTTTCTTT. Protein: CASSLDGLGTEAFF.

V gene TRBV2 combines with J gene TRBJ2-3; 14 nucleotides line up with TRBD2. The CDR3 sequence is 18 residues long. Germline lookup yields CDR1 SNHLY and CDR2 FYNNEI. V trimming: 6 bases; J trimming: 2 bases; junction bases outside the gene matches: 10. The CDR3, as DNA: TGTGCCAGCAGGATGGGGACTAGCGGGAGAGGGCCCACAGATACGCAGTATTTT. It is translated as CASRMGTSGRGPTDTQYF.

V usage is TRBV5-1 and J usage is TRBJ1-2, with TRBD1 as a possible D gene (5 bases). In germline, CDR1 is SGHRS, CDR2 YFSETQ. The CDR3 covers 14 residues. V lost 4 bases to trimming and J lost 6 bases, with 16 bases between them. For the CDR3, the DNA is TGCGCCAGCAGCCGGGACGGCGTCTTGGATGGCTACACCTTC. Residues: CASSRDGVLDGYTF.

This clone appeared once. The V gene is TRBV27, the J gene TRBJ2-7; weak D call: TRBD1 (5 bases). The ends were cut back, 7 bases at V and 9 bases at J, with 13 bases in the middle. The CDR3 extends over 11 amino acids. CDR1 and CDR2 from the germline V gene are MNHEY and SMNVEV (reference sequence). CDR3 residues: CASTQGSRQYF. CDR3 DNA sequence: TGTGCCAGCACCCAGGGTTCTCGGCAGTACTTC.

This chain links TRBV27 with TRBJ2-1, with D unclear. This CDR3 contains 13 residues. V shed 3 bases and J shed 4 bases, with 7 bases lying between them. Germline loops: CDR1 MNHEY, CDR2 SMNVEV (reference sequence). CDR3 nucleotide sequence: TGTGCCAGCAGTTTTGACCCTTACAATGAGCAGTTCTTC. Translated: CASSFDPYNEQFF.

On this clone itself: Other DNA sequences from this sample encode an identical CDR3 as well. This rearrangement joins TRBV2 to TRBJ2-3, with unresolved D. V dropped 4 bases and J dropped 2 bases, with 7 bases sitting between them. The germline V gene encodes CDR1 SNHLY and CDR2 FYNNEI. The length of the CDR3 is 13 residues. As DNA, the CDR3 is TGTGCCAGCAGTGTTGGGTCCACAGATACGCAGTATTTT. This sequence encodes CASSVGSTDTQYF.

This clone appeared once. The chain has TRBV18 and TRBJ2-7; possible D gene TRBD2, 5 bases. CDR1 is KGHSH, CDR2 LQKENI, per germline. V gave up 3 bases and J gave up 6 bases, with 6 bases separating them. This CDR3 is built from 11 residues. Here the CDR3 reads CASSPAGEQYF. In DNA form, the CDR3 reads TGTGCCAGCTCACCGGCGGGCGAGCAGTACTTC.

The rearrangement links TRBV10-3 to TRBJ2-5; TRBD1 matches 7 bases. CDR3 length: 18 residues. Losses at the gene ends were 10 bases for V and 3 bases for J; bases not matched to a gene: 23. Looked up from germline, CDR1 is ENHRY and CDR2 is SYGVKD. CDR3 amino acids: CATLAPNPDRVFEETQYF. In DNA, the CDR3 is TGTGCCACCCTCGCCCCGAACCCTGACAGGGTGTTCGAAGAGACCCAGTACTTC.

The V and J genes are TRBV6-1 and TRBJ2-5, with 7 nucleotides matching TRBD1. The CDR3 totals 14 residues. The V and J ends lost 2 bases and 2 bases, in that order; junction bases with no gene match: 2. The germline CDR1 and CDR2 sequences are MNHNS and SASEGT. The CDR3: CASSERGQQETQYF. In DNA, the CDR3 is TGTGCCAGCAGTGAAAGGGGACAGCAAGAGACCCAGTACTTC.

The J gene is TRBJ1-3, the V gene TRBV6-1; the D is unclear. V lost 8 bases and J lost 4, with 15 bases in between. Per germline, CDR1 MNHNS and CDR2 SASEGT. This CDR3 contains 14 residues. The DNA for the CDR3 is TGTGCCAGCGCACGTGAGGGAGGCGGAAACACCATATATTTT. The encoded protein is CASAREGGGNTIYF.

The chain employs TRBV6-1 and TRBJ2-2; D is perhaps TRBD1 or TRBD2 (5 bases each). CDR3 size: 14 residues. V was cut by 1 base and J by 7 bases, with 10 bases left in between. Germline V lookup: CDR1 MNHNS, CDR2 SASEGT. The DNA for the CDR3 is TGTGCCAGCAGTGAAGTGTGGGGGTTCGGGGAGCTGTTTTTT. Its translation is CASSEVWGFGELFF.

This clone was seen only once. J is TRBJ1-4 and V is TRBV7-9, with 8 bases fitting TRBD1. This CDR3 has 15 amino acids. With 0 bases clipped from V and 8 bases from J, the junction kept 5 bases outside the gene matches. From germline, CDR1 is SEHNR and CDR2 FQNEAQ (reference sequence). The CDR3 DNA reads TGTGCCAGCAGCTTAGCGACAGGGGATTGGGAAAAACTGTTTTTT. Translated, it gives CASSLATGDWEKLFF.

The CDR3 loop reads CASSLFHSGASSYEQYF. The CDR3 region has the DNA TGTGCCAGCAGCTTATTCCATTCAGGGGCGAGTTCTTACGAGCAGTACTTC. This chain uses TRBV7-2 with TRBJ2-7, with D perhaps TRBD1 (6 bases). Trimming took off 2 bases at V and 4 bases at J, with 21 bases between the two ends. Germline values: CDR1 SGHTA, CDR2 FQGNSA. CDR3 length equals 17 residues. Combining the CDR3 with reference TRBV7-2 and TRBJ2-7 gives the whole variable domain GAGVSQSPSNKVTEKGKDVELRCDPISGHTALYWYRQSLGQGLEFLIYFQGNSAPDKSGLPSDRFSAERTGGSVSTLTIQRTQQEDSAVYLCASSLFHSGASSYEQYFGPGTRLTVT.

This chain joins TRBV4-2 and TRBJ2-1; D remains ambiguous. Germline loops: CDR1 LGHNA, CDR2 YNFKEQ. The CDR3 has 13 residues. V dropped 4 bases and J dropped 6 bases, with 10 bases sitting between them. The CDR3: CASSRGKGNEQFF. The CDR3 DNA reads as TGTGCCAGCAGCCGGGGTAAAGGCAATGAGCAGTTCTTC.

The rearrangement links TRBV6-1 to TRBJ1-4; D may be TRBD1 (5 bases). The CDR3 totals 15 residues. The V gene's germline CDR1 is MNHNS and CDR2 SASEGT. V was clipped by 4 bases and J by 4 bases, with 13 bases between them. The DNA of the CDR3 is TGTGCCAGCAGTGCCCAGGGCTACCTTAATGAAAAACTGTTTTTT. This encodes CASSAQGYLNEKLFF.

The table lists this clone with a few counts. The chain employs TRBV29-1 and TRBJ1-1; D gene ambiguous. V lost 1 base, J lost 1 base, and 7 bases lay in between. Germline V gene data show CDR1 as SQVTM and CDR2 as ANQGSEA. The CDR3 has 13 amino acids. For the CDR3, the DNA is TGCAGCGTTGAAGTCGCGGGGAACACTGAAGCTTTCTTT. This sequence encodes CSVEVAGNTEAFF.

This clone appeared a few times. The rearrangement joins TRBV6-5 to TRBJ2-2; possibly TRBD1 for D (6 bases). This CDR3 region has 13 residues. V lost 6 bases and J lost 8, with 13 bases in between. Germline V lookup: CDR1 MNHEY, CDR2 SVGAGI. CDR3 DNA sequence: TGTGCCAGCAGATTGCGACAGGATGGGGAGCTGTTTTTT. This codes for CASRLRQDGELFF.

Here the CDR3 reads CASSLRAGGTSSYEQYF. As DNA, the CDR3 is TGCGCCAGCAGCTTGAGGGCGGGGGGTACAAGCTCCTACGAGCAGTACTTC. The gene calls are TRBV5-1 and TRBJ2-7, with 8 bases matching TRBD2. The V and J ends lost 1 base and 0 bases, in that order; junction bases with no gene match: 9. CDR1 is SGHRS, CDR2 YFSETQ, per germline. The CDR3 loop spans 17 amino acids.

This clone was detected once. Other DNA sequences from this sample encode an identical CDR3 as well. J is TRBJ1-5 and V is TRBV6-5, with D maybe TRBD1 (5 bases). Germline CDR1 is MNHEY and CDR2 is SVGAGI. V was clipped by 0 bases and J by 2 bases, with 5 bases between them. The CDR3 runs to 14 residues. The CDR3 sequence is CASSYSRGNQPQHF. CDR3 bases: TGTGCCAGCAGTTACTCCAGGGGCAATCAGCCCCAGCATTTT.